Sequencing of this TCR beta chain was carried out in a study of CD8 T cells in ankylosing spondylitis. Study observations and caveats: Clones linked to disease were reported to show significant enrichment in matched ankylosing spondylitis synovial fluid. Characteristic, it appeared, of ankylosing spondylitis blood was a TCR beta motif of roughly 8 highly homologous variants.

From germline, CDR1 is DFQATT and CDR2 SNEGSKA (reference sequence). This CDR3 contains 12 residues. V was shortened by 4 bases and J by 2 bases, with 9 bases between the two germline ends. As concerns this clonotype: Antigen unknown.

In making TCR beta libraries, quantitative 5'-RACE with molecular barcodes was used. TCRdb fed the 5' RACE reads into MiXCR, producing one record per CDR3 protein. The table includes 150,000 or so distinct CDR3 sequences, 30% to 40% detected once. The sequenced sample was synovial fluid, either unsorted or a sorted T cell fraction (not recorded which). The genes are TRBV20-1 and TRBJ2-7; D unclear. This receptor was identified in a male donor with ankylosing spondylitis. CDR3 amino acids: CSATQATYEQYF. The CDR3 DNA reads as TGCAGTGCTACCCAGGCTACCTACGAGCAGTACTTC.